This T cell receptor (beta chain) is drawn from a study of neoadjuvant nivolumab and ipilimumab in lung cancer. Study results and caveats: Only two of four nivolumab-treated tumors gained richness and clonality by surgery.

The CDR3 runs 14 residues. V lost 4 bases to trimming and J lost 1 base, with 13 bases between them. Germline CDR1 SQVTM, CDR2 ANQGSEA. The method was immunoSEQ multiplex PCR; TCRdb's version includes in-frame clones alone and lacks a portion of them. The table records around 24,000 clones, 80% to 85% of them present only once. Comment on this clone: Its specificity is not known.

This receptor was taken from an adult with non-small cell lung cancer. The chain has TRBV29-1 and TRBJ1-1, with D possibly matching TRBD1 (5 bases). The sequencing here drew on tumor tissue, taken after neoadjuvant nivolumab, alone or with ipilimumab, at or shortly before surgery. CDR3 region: CSVASRERNTEAFF. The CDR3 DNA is TGCAGCGTTGCTTCCAGGGAAAGGAACACTGAAGCTTTCTTT.